This T cell receptor (beta chain) was sequenced in a study of blood T cells in healthy people across ages. Isolation yielded PBMCs, at least 6 million per sample, in every case. As regards this clonotype: Its antigen remains unidentified.

The second PCR ran 7 to 11 cycles with a sample-barcoded 5' primer and J-beta primers. All samples gave at least 3 million CDR3-containing paired-end reads. Each CDR3 protein gets one entry after TCRdb re-called the 5' RACE reads with MiXCR. The data hold 500,000 to 700,000 distinct CDR3 sequences, with less than 35% observed a single time. General study findings and limits: In older individuals, TCR beta diversity per million T cells was lower, falling roughly linearly with age. Because donor CMV status was unknown, expanded clonotype changes were possibly confounded.

The source is a woman of 80 years or more in good health. The sample taken for sequencing was blood.

CDR3 bases: TGTGCCAGCAGCCGATCGGGAGGGATGGGCAATGAGCAGTACTTC. Amino acids: CASSRSGGMGNEQYF. V and J are TRBV3-1 and TRBJ2-1; TRBD2 matches 8 bases. The DNA end is a closer match to TRBJ2-7, so the J assignment may be wrong. CDR1 and CDR2 from the germline V gene are LGHDT and YNNKEL (reference sequence). This CDR3 contains 15 residues.